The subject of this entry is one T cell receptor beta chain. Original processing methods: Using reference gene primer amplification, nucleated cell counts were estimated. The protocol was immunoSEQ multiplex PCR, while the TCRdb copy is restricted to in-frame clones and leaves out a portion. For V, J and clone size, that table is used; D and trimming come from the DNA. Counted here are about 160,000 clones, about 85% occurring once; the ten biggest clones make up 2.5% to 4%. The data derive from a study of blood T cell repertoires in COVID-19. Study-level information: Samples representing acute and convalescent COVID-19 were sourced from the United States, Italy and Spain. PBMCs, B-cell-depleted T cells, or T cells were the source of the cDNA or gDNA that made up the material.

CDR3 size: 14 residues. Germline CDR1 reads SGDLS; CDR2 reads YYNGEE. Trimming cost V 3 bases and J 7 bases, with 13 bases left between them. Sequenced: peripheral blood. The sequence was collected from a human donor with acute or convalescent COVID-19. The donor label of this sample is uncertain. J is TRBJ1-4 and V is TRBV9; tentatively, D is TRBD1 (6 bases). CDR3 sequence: CASSERGKGEKLFF. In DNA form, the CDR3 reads TGTGCCAGCAGCGAAAGGGGGAAGGGTGAAAAACTGTTTTTT.